These T cell receptor beta chains were read from a single sample in a study of blood T cells in healthy people across ages. MiXCR was run by TCRdb on the 5' RACE reads, yielding one entry per CDR3 protein. This sample has around 520,000 distinct CDR3 sequences, with over 25% found just once. The data were also submitted as part of a second study, on T cells of mothers and their children.

The specimen was blood. These TCRs come from a boy under 10 years old in good health. The CDR3 runs from the conserved cysteine through the conserved F or W. Fields, in order: V gene, clone size, D gene, J gene, CDR3 protein, CDR3 DNA. The D gene is left open where the match is weak. The listing skips clone size in some rows; elsewhere it reads once, few, many or a size class.

v_gene: TRBV3-1
abundance: few
d_gene: NA
j_gene: TRBJ2-7
CDR3aa: CASSPTGLTEQYF
CDR3nt: TGTGCCAGCAGCCCTACAGGGTTGACCGAGCAGTACTTC

v_gene: TRBV15
abundance: few
d_gene: NA
j_gene: TRBJ2-6
CDR3aa: CATSRGGYAGANVLTF
CDR3nt: TGTGCCACCAGCAGGGGGGGATATGCTGGGGCCAACGTCCTGACTTTC

v_gene: TRBV2
abundance: NA
d_gene: NA
j_gene: TRBJ2-2
CDR3aa: CASRPFAGVNTGELFF
CDR3nt: TGTGCCAGCAGGCCCTTTGCCGGGGTGAACACCGGGGAGCTGTTTTTT

v_gene: TRBV7-9
abundance: few
d_gene: NA
j_gene: TRBJ1-1
CDR3aa: CASSFGGGRIEAFF
CDR3nt: TGTGCCAGCAGCTTTGGGGGGGGGCGAATTGAAGCTTTCTTT

v_gene: TRBV5-1
abundance: few
d_gene: NA
j_gene: TRBJ2-1
CDR3aa: CASSLDIEYNEQFF
CDR3nt: TGCGCCAGCAGCTTGGATATAGAATACAATGAGCAGTTCTTC

v_gene: TRBV7-9
abundance: NA
d_gene: NA
j_gene: TRBJ2-1
CDR3aa: CASSPYDEQFF
CDR3nt: TGTGCCAGCAGCCCCTACGATGAGCAGTTCTTC

v_gene: TRBV20-1
abundance: many
d_gene: NA
j_gene: TRBJ2-4
CDR3aa: CSARSQAKNIQYF
CDR3nt: TGCAGTGCTAGATCCCAAGCCAAAAACATTCAGTACTTC

v_gene: TRBV29-1
abundance: few
d_gene: NA
j_gene: TRBJ2-3
CDR3aa: CSVDGKGTDTQYF
CDR3nt: TGCAGCGTTGATGGGAAGGGGACAGATACGCAGTATTTT

v_gene: TRBV12-3/TRBV12-4
abundance: few
d_gene: TRBD1
j_gene: TRBJ1-2
CDR3aa: CASSPGTASYTF
CDR3nt: TGTGCCAGCAGTCCCGGGACAGCCTCCTACACCTTC

v_gene: TRBV3-1
abundance: few
d_gene: TRBD1
j_gene: TRBJ2-2
CDR3aa: CASSPSSGGYSELFF
CDR3nt: TGTGCCAGCAGCCCCTCTTCAGGGGGCTATTCGGAGCTGTTTTTT

v_gene: TRBV6-1
abundance: few
d_gene: NA
j_gene: TRBJ2-1
CDR3aa: CASPRRVSYNEQFF
CDR3nt: TGTGCCAGCCCCCGGCGGGTCTCCTACAATGAGCAGTTCTTC

v_gene: TRBV6-2/TRBV6-3
abundance: NA
d_gene: NA
j_gene: TRBJ2-1
CDR3aa: CASSPGPSYNEQFF
CDR3nt: TGTGCCAGCAGTCCGGGACCCTCCTACAATGAGCAGTTCTTC

v_gene: TRBV29-1
abundance: few
d_gene: TRBD1
j_gene: TRBJ1-5
CDR3aa: CSVGGQGDQPQHF
CDR3nt: TGCAGCGTTGGGGGACAGGGGGATCAGCCCCAGCATTTT

v_gene: TRBV6-4
abundance: NA
d_gene: NA
j_gene: TRBJ1-2
CDR3aa: CASSSWGRRYGYTF
CDR3nt: TGTGCCAGCAGTAGCTGGGGGAGGAGATATGGCTACACCTTC

v_gene: TRBV7-3
abundance: NA
d_gene: TRBD2
j_gene: TRBJ2-3
CDR3aa: CASSSTSGGTDTQYF
CDR3nt: TGTGCCAGCAGCTCCACTAGCGGGGGAACAGATACGCAGTATTTT

v_gene: TRBV6-5
abundance: few
d_gene: NA
j_gene: TRBJ1-2
CDR3aa: CASSYRLGSNYGYTF
CDR3nt: TGTGCCAGCAGTTACCGGTTGGGAAGTAACTATGGCTACACCTTC

v_gene: TRBV5-1
abundance: many
d_gene: NA
j_gene: TRBJ2-7
CDR3aa: CASSREGGSYEQYF
CDR3nt: TGCGCCAGCAGCCGTGAGGGGGGGTCCTACGAGCAGTACTTC

v_gene: TRBV15
abundance: NA
d_gene: NA
j_gene: TRBJ1-3
CDR3aa: CATSMLSPGGTIYF
CDR3nt: TGTGCCACCAGCATGTTAAGTCCCGGAGGCACCATATATTTT

v_gene: TRBV7-2
abundance: NA
d_gene: NA
j_gene: TRBJ1-3
CDR3aa: CASSPVTLAGNTIYF
CDR3nt: TGTGCCAGCAGCCCGGTGACTTTAGCTGGAAACACCATATATTTT

v_gene: TRBV2
abundance: few
d_gene: NA
j_gene: TRBJ2-1
CDR3aa: CASRTGTSYNEQFF
CDR3nt: TGTGCCAGCAGAACCGGGACTTCCTACAATGAGCAGTTCTTC

v_gene: TRBV10-3
abundance: NA
d_gene: NA
j_gene: TRBJ2-5
CDR3aa: CAISGASEEQYF
CDR3nt: TGTGCCATCAGTGGGGCGTCGGAGGAGCAGTACTTC

v_gene: TRBV15
abundance: few
d_gene: NA
j_gene: TRBJ1-2
CDR3aa: CATGPLSPGVGGYTF
CDR3nt: TGTGCCACCGGCCCGTTGAGTCCGGGGGTGGGTGGCTACACCTTC

v_gene: TRBV7-9
abundance: few
d_gene: TRBD1
j_gene: TRBJ2-7
CDR3aa: CAITLTGTGGLSSYEQYF
CDR3nt: TGTGCCATCACCCTCACCGGGACAGGGGGATTGAGCTCCTACGAGCAGTACTTC

v_gene: TRBV7-8
abundance: NA
d_gene: NA
j_gene: TRBJ2-1
CDR3aa: CASSPPQGSSYNEQFF
CDR3nt: TGTGCCAGCAGCCCTCCCCAGGGGAGCTCCTACAATGAGCAGTTCTTC

v_gene: TRBV12-3/TRBV12-4
abundance: few
d_gene: TRBD1
j_gene: TRBJ2-7
CDR3aa: CASSLSILGQLASYEQYF
CDR3nt: TGTGCCAGCAGTTTATCCATTTTGGGACAGCTAGCCTCCTACGAGCAGTACTTC

v_gene: TRBV3-1
abundance: NA
d_gene: TRBD1
j_gene: TRBJ1-3
CDR3aa: CASSHRDRGRNTIYF
CDR3nt: TGTGCCAGCAGCCACCGGGACAGGGGAAGAAACACCATATATTTT

v_gene: TRBV5-1
abundance: NA
d_gene: NA
j_gene: TRBJ1-2
CDR3aa: CASSFSGGDGYTF
CDR3nt: TGCGCCAGCAGCTTTTCCGGGGGCGATGGCTACACCTTC

v_gene: TRBV4-2
abundance: NA
d_gene: NA
j_gene: TRBJ1-4
CDR3aa: CASSHGGPKGGEKLFF
CDR3nt: TGTGCCAGCAGCCATGGCGGGCCGAAGGGAGGTGAAAAACTGTTTTTT

v_gene: TRBV7-2
abundance: few
d_gene: NA
j_gene: TRBJ2-6
CDR3aa: CASSLVYLGAAGANVLTF
CDR3nt: TGTGCCAGCAGCTTAGTGTACCTGGGGGCTGCTGGGGCCAACGTCCTGACTTTC

v_gene: TRBV7-2
abundance: NA
d_gene: NA
j_gene: TRBJ2-1
CDR3aa: CASEGRGNNEQFF
CDR3nt: TGTGCCAGCGAGGGGCGGGGTAACAATGAGCAGTTCTTC

v_gene: TRBV7-9
abundance: NA
d_gene: TRBD2
j_gene: TRBJ2-1
CDR3aa: CASSTGLAGDRGEQFF
CDR3nt: TGTGCCAGCAGCACGGGACTAGCGGGAGATCGGGGGGAGCAGTTCTTC

v_gene: TRBV13
abundance: few
d_gene: TRBD1
j_gene: TRBJ2-7
CDR3aa: CASSTSGQGSYEQYF
CDR3nt: TGTGCCAGCAGCACCTCGGGACAGGGAAGTTACGAGCAGTACTTC

v_gene: TRBV25-1
abundance: few
d_gene: NA
j_gene: TRBJ2-2
CDR3aa: CASSEDDPGVAGELFF
CDR3nt: TGTGCCAGCAGTGAAGATGATCCGGGGGTTGCCGGGGAGCTGTTTTTT

v_gene: TRBV4-1
abundance: NA
d_gene: NA
j_gene: TRBJ2-3
CDR3aa: CASSQEGSGLTDTQYF
CDR3nt: TGCGCCAGCAGCCAGGAGGGAAGCGGCCTCACAGATACGCAGTATTTT

v_gene: TRBV2
abundance: NA
d_gene: TRBD1
j_gene: TRBJ2-1
CDR3aa: CASRTPGQGEQFF
CDR3nt: TGTGCCAGCAGGACCCCGGGACAGGGAGAGCAGTTCTTC

v_gene: TRBV7-9
abundance: NA
d_gene: NA
j_gene: TRBJ2-1
CDR3aa: CASSTPFGGRPHYNEQFF
CDR3nt: TGTGCCAGCAGCACCCCCTTTGGGGGGCGGCCACATTACAATGAGCAGTTCTTC

v_gene: TRBV5-1
abundance: few
d_gene: TRBD1
j_gene: TRBJ1-4
CDR3aa: CASSFAGQLNEKLFF
CDR3nt: TGCGCCAGCAGCTTCGCGGGACAGCTTAATGAAAAACTGTTTTTT

v_gene: TRBV10-3
abundance: NA
d_gene: TRBD1
j_gene: TRBJ1-2
CDR3aa: CAISDIRRARDRAVGYGYTF
CDR3nt: TGTGCCATCAGTGATATCCGCCGAGCTAGGGACAGGGCTGTCGGCTATGGCTACACCTTC

v_gene: TRBV5-5
abundance: NA
d_gene: NA
j_gene: TRBJ1-5
CDR3aa: CASSQKPDSYQHF
CDR3nt: TGTGCCAGCAGCCAAAAACCGGACAGCTACCAGCATTTT

v_gene: TRBV5-1
abundance: NA
d_gene: NA
j_gene: TRBJ2-1
CDR3aa: CASSQALVGDEQFF
CDR3nt: TGCGCCAGCAGCCAGGCCCTGGTAGGGGATGAGCAGTTCTTC

v_gene: TRBV7-8
abundance: NA
d_gene: TRBD1
j_gene: TRBJ2-5
CDR3aa: CASSQRQGAGETQYF
CDR3nt: TGTGCCAGCAGCCAAAGACAGGGGGCAGGGGAGACCCAGTACTTC

v_gene: TRBV10-2
abundance: few
d_gene: NA
j_gene: TRBJ2-3
CDR3aa: CASSDPPGDTQYF
CDR3nt: TGCGCCAGCAGTGACCCTCCAGGGGATACGCAGTATTTT

v_gene: TRBV29-1
abundance: few
d_gene: TRBD1
j_gene: TRBJ1-2
CDR3aa: CSVPRQGGGYTF
CDR3nt: TGCAGCGTTCCGCGACAGGGGGGAGGCTACACCTTC

v_gene: TRBV6-6
abundance: few
d_gene: NA
j_gene: TRBJ2-5
CDR3aa: CASSPRGNRETQYF
CDR3nt: TGCGCCAGCAGTCCCCGGGGGAACCGAGAGACCCAGTACTTC

v_gene: TRBV5-1
abundance: NA
d_gene: TRBD1
j_gene: TRBJ1-4
CDR3aa: CASSLQGNTGEKLFF
CDR3nt: TGCGCCAGCAGCTTACAGGGGAATACTGGGGAAAAACTGTTTTTT

v_gene: TRBV7-2
abundance: few
d_gene: TRBD1
j_gene: TRBJ1-1
CDR3aa: CASSKRGQWSTEAFF
CDR3nt: TGTGCCAGCAGCAAACGGGGACAGTGGAGCACTGAAGCTTTCTTT

v_gene: TRBV6-1
abundance: few
d_gene: TRBD1
j_gene: TRBJ1-6
CDR3aa: CASSSQGAPGSPLHF
CDR3nt: TGTGCCAGCAGTTCCCAGGGGGCGCCTGGTTCACCCCTCCACTTT

v_gene: TRBV20-1
abundance: NA
d_gene: NA
j_gene: TRBJ2-1
CDR3aa: CGARDLQNSYNEQFF
CDR3nt: TGCGGTGCTAGAGATCTACAGAATTCCTACAATGAGCAGTTCTTC

v_gene: TRBV11-2
abundance: NA
d_gene: TRBD1
j_gene: TRBJ1-4
CDR3aa: CASSLVTGAREKLFF
CDR3nt: TGTGCCAGCAGCTTGGTTACAGGGGCGCGTGAAAAACTGTTTTTT

v_gene: TRBV24-1
abundance: few
d_gene: TRBD1
j_gene: TRBJ2-7
CDR3aa: CATSEPSGTDSPYEQYF
CDR3nt: TGTGCCACCAGTGAACCGTCCGGGACAGACTCTCCCTACGAGCAGTACTTC

v_gene: TRBV15
abundance: NA
d_gene: TRBD1
j_gene: TRBJ1-2
CDR3aa: CATSRGTALNSGYTF
CDR3nt: TGTGCCACCAGCAGGGGGACAGCCCTGAATTCTGGCTACACCTTC

v_gene: TRBV29-1
abundance: NA
d_gene: TRBD2
j_gene: TRBJ2-5
CDR3aa: CSVHSGGAETQYF
CDR3nt: TGCAGCGTGCATAGCGGGGGAGCCGAGACCCAGTACTTC

v_gene: TRBV29-1
abundance: NA
d_gene: TRBD1
j_gene: TRBJ2-1
CDR3aa: CSVDVTGGVEQFF
CDR3nt: TGCAGCGTTGACGTGACAGGGGGGGTTGAGCAGTTCTTC

v_gene: TRBV10-3
abundance: NA
d_gene: NA
j_gene: TRBJ2-5
CDR3aa: CAIRTSGLGLVETQYF
CDR3nt: TGTGCCATCAGGACCTCCGGCTTAGGACTTGTCGAGACCCAGTACTTC

v_gene: TRBV7-9
abundance: few
d_gene: NA
j_gene: TRBJ1-2
CDR3aa: CASSYHREGYTF
CDR3nt: TGTGCCAGCAGTTACCACAGGGAAGGCTACACCTTC